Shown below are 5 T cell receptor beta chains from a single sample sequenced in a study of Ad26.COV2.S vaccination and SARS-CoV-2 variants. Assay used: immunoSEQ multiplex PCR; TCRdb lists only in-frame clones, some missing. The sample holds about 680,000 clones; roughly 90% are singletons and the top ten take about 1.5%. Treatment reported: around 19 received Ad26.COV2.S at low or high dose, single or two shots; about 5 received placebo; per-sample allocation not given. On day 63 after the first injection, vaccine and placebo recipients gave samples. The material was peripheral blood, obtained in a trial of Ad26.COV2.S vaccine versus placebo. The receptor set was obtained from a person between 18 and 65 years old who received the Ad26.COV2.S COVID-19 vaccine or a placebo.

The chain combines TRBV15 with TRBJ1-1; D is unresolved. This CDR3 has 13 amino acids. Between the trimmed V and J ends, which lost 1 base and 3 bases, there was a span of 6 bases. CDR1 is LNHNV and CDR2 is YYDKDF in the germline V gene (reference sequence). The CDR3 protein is CATSRVGDTEAFF. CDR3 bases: TGTGCCACCAGCAGAGTTGGGGACACTGAAGCTTTCTTT.

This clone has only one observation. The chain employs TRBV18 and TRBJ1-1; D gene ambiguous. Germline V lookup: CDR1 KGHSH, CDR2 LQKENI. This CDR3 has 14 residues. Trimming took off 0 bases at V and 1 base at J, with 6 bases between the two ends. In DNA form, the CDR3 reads TGTGCCAGCTCACCACCGGTCCCGAACACTGAAGCTTTCTTT. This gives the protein CASSPPVPNTEAFF.

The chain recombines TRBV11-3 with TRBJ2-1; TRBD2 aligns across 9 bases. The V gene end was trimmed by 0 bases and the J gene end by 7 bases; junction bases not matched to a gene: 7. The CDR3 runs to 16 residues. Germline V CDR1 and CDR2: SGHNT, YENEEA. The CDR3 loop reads CASSLEGGGALNEQFF. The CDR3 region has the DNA TGTGCCAGCAGCTTAGAGGGCGGGGGGGCCTTAAATGAGCAGTTCTTC.

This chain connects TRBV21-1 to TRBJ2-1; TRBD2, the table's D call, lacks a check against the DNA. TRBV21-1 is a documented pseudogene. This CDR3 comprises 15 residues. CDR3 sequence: CASSTEAGGPNEQFF. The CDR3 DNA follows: TGTGCCAGCAGCACCGAGGCGGGGGGGCCCAATGAGCAGTTCTTC.

The CDR3 protein is CAISEQTYNEQFF. In nucleotides, the CDR3 is TGTGCCATCAGTGAACAAACCTACAATGAGCAGTTCTTC. The chain carries TRBV10-3 and TRBJ2-1; D not resolved. The CDR3 sequence is 13 residues long. Deletions cut 3 bases from V and 2 bases from J, with 5 bases between. CDR1 ENHRY and CDR2 SYGVKD come from the germline V gene.